This T cell receptor beta chain was recorded in a study of patients and donors after allogeneic stem cell transplantation. CDR1 is SGHDT, CDR2 YYEEEE, per germline. V lost 1 base to trimming and J lost 6 bases; unmatched junction nucleotides: 5. The CDR3 runs 15 residues. TCRdb analysed the RT-PCR reads with MiXCR anew, one entry per CDR3 protein. The sample yields about 400,000 distinct CDR3 sequences, 16% seen once. Sequencing was performed on blood, either unsorted or a sorted T cell fraction (not recorded which). This clonotype was obtained from a human donor who was either an allogeneic HSCT recipient or a stem cell or donor lymphocyte infusion donor (not recorded which). It is not recorded whose cells these are; they may come from a transplant donor. This chain joins TRBV5-6 and TRBJ2-7; 12 bases fit TRBD2. The CDR3 reads CASSLRLAGAIEQYF. CDR3 nucleotides: TGTGCCAGCAGCTTGCGACTAGCGGGGGCCATCGAGCAGTACTTC.